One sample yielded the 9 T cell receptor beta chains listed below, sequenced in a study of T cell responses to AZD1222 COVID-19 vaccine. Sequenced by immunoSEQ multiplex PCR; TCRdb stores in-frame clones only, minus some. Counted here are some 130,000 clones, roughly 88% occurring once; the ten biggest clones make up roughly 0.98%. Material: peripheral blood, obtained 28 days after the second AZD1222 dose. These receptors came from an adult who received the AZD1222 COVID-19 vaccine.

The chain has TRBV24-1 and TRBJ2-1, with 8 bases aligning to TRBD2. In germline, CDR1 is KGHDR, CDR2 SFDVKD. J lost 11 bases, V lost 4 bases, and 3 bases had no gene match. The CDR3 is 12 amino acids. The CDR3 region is CATSELAGKQFF. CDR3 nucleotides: TGTGCCACCAGTGAGCTAGCGGGCAAGCAGTTCTTC.

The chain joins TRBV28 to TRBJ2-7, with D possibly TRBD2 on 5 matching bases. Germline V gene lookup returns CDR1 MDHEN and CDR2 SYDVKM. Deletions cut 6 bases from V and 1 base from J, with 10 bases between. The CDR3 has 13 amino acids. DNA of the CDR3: TGTGCCAGCAGCCCGAAGCGGTCCTACGAGCAGTACTTC. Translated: CASSPKRSYEQYF.

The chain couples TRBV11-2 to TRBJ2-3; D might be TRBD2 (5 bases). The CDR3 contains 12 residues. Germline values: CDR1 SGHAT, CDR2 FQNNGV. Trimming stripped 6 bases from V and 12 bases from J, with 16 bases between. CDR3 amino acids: CASRAQRSSQYF. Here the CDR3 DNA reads TGTGCCAGCAGAGCGCAGCGGAGTAGCCAGTATTTT. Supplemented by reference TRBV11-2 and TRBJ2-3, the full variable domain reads EAGVAQSPRYKIIEKRQSVAFWCNPISGHATLYWYQQILGQGPKLLIQFQNNGVVDDSQLPKDRFSAERLKGVDSTLKIQPAKLEDSAVYLCASRAQRSSQYFGPGTRLTVL.

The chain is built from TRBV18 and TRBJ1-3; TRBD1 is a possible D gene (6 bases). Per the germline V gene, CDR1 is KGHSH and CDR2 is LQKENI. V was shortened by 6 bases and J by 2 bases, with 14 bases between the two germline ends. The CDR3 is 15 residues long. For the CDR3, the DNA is TGTGCCAGCTCGCTTCAGGGGAACACTGGAAACACCATATATTTT. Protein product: CASSLQGNTGNTIYF.

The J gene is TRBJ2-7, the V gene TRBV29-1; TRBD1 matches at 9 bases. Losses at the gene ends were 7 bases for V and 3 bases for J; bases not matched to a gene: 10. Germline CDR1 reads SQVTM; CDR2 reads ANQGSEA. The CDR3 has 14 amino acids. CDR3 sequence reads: CSAQGGTGFYEQYF. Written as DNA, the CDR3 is TGCAGCGCCCAAGGGGGGACAGGGTTCTACGAGCAGTACTTC.

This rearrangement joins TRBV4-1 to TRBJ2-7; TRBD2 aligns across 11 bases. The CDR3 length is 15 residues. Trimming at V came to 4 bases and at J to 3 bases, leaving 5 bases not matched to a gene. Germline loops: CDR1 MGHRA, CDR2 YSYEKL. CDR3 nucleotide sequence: TGCGCCAGCAGCCCAATACTAGCGGGAGACTACGAGCAGTACTTC. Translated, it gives CASSPILAGDYEQYF.

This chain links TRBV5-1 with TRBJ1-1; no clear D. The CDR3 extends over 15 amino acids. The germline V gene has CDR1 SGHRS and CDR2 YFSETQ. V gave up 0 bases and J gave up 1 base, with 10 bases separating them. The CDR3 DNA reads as TGCGCCAGCAGCTTGGCGGGGAGTAGGAACACTGAAGCTTTCTTT. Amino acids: CASSLAGSRNTEAFF.

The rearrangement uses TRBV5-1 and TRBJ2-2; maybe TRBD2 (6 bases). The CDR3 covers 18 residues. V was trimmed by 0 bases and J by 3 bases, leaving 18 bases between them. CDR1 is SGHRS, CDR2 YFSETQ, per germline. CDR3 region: CASSLVRGGGTDTGELFF. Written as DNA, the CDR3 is TGCGCCAGCAGCTTGGTCAGAGGTGGCGGGACTGACACCGGGGAGCTGTTTTTT.

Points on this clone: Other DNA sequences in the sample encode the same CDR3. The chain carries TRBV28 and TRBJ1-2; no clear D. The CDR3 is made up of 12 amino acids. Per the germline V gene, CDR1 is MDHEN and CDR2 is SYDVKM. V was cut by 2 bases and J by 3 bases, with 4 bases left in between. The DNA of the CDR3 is TGTGCCAGCAGTTTACGGGACTATGGCTACACCTTC. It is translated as CASSLRDYGYTF.